This T cell receptor beta chain was recorded in a study of blood T cell repertoires in COVID-19 (TCRdb year 2020). Looking at the study overall: The collaborator samples originated in the United States, Italy and Spain and spanned the acute and convalescent phases of COVID-19. The samples were drawn from two sources: the first 160 participants of the ongoing ImmuneRACE study, and over 1,000 subjects contributed by 6 global collaborators. The prospective study material was composed of cDNA or gDNA derived from T cells, B-cell-depleted T cells, or PBMCs. The dataset comprised deeply sampled blood TCRbeta repertoires from subjects exposed to, actively infected with, or recovered from COVID-19. Nearly every sample came with metadata listing a de-identified subject ID, COVID-19 status, age in years and sex. Where HLA class I and class II types were available, the types were taken from metadata supplied by the sample provider, not from assay-based typing. A freely available public database, intended as a resource for researchers studying the immune response to SARS-CoV-2, is where the repertoires were released.

Trimming removed 4 bases from V and 4 bases from J, leaving 8 bases between the germline ends. From the cysteine up to the phenylalanine, the CDR3 has a length of 11 residues. Only CDR3 DNA is held: 33 bases, read in frame from base 1. The germline V gene (reference sequence) supplies CDR1 DFQATT and CDR2 SNEGSKA. Whole blood was collected in K2EDTA tubes by collaborating institutions according to the institutions' own protocols. For TCRbeta analysis, collaborators shipped samples as frozen whole blood, isolated PBMCs, or DNA extracted from either of those sample types. The paper's findings and limits, for the study overall: How much clinical and demographic metadata was included differed by source and by participant, and the metadata was provided uncurated.

Concerning this clone itself: The clone's antigen remains unknown. No much larger clone is present one base from it, and per-base qualities are unavailable.

The immunoSEQ Assay, a bias-controlled multiplex PCR, was used to amplify TCRbeta CDR3 regions from genomic DNA. As for how the authors treated the data: The number of nucleated cells in each sample was estimated from the amplification of reference gene primers within the assay. To quantify the absolute abundance of each unique TCRbeta CDR3 rearrangement, sequence reads were collapsed and filtered. For each sample, productive Simpson clonality was calculated by taking the square root of Simpson's diversity index across productive rearrangements. TCRdb stores this immuneACCESS table with in-frame sequences only. Part of the clones is absent; in the studies checked, under half of the shortfall reflects unresolved V genes, and no reason is known for the rest. V and J calls and clone size come straight from that table; D and trimming were deduced from the DNA. This sample has 50,000 or so clones in its table, and 77% of those were observed once. The ten most abundant clones make up around 20% of the sample.

The sequence joins TRBV20-1 to TRBJ2-7; matching of 5 bases hints at TRBD1 as the D gene. This receptor was identified in a human donor with active or convalescent COVID-19. The donor label of this sample is uncertain. Sequenced material: peripheral blood. The CDR3: CSAKGDYEQYF. Here is the DNA: TGCAGTGCTAAAGGGGATTACGAGCAGTACTTC.